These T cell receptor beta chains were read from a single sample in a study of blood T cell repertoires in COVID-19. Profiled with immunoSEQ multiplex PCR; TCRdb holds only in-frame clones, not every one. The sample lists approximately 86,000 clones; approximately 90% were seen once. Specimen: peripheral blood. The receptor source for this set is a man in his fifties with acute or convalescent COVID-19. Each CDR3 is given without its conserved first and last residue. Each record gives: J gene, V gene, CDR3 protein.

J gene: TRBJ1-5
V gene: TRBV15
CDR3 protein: ATGQGRQPQH

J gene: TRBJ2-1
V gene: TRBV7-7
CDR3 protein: ASSLGLGTSGWSSYNEQF

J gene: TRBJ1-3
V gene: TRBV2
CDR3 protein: ASREMSSGNTIY

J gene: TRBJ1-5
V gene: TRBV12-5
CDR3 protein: ASGLTGGHQPQH

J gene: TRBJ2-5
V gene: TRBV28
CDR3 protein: ASSPRFGVAQETQY

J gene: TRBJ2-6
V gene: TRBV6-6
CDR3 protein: ASSPRLAGGPIAGANVLT

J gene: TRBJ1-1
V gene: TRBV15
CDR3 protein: ATSKFGGMNTEAF

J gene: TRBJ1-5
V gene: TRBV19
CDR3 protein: ASSIVQDSYSNQPQH

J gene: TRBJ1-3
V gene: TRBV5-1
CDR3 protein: ASSPIQGARGNTIY

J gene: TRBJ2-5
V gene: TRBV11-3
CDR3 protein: ASSSRTAGGETQY

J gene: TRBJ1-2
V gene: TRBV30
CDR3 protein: AWSHPGQGNYGYT

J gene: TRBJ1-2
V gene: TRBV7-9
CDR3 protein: ASRPDIRLDGYT

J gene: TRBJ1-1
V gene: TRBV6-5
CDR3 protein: ASSPHGGLGEAF

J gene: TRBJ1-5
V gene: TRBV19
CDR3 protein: ASTKSANSNQPQH

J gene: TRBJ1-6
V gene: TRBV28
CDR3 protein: ASGGGSDSPLH

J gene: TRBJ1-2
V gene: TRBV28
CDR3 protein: ASREPLNYGYT

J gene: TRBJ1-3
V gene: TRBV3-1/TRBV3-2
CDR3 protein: ASSRSGGTGNTIY

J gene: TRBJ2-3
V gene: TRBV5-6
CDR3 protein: ASSEWGRFLTDTQY

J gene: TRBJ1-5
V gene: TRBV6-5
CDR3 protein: ASRRRVSNQPQH

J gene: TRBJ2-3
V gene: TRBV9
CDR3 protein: ASSVVGTRDDTQY

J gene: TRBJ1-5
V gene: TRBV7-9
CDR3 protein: ASSFLSYRDSPYQPQH

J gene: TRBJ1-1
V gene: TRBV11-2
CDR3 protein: ASGLTGKGSNTEAF

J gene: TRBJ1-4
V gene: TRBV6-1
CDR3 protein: ASSELNRGSGEKLF

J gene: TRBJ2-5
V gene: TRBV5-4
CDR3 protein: ASSSPGLAIQETQY

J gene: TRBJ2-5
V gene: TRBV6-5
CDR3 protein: ASSLETQY

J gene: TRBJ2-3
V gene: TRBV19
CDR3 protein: ASSIRGTGATDTQY

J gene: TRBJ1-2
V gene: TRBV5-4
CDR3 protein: ASSSLDRDYGYT

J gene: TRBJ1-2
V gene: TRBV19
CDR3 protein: ASRLTGGDGYT

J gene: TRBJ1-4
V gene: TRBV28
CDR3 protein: ASSRGEKLF

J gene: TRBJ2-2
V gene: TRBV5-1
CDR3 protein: ASSPTGGETGELF

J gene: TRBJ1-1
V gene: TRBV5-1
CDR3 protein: ASSLARPNAGTNTEAF

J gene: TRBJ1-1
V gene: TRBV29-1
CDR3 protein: SATPGNTEAF

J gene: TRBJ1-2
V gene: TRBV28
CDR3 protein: ASGRGAYGYT

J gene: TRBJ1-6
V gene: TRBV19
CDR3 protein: ASSPQGSYNSPLH

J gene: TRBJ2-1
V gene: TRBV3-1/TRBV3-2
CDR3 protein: ASSQDRVSGGKQF

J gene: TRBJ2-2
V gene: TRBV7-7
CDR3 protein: ASSVSRGTGELF

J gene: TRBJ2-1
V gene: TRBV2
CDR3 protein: ASKLGSNEQF

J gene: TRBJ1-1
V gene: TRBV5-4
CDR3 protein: ASSKAGGPEAF

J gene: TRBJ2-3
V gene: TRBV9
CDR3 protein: ASSVRGLNLADTQY

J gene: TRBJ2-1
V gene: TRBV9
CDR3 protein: ASSVVGTGIHEQF

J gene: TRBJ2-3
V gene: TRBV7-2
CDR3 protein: ASSSRDFLDTQY

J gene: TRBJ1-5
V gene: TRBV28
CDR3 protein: ASSFRFWTDSNQPQH

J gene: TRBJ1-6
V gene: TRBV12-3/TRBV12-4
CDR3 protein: ASRPGDSPLH

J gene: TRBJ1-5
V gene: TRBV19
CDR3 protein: ASRPGTGGNQPQH

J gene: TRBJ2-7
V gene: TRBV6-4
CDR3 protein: ASSDWTGGEQY

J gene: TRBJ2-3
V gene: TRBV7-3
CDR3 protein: ASSLSSGGSDTQY

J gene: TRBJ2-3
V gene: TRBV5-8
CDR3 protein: ASSSGLAAETDTQY

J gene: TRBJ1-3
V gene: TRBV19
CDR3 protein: ASSNARQGTGNTIY

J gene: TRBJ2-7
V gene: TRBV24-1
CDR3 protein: ATSDWRLASYLPPGSYEQY

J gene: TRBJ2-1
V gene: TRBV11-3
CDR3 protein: ASSLRTGVYEQF

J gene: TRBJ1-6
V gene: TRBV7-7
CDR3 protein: ASSLETGHDSPLH

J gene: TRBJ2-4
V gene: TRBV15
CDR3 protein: ATSRRTSDIQY

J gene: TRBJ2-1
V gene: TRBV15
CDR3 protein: ATSSWTGDNEQF

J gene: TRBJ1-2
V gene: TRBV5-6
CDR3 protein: ASSIGELRLLSNYGYT

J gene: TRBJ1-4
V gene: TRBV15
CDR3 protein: ATSRGQGAISNEKLF

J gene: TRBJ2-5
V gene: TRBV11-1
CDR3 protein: ASSLGLAQETQY